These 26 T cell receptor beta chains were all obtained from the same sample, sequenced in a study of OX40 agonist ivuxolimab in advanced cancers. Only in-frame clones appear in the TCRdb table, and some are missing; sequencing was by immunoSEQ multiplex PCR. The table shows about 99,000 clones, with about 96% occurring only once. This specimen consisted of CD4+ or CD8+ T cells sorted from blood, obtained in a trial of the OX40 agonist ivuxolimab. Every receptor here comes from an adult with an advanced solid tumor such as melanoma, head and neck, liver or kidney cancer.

Here the CDR3 DNA reads TGTGCCAGCAGAGGATGGACTGAAGCTTTCTTT. Its protein is CASRGWTEAFF. The chain carries TRBV6-1 and TRBJ1-1, with no clear D. Between the trimmed V and J ends, which lost 6 bases and 5 bases, there was a span of 7 bases. Germline-derived CDR1 and CDR2 are MNHNS and SASEGT. The CDR3 runs 11 residues.

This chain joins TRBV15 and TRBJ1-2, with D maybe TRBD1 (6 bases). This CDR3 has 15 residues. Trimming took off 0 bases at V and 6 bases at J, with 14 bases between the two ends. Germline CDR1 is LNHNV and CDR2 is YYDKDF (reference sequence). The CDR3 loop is CATSRDGGRANGYTF. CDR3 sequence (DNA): TGTGCCACCAGCAGAGATGGGGGCAGGGCGAATGGCTACACCTTC.

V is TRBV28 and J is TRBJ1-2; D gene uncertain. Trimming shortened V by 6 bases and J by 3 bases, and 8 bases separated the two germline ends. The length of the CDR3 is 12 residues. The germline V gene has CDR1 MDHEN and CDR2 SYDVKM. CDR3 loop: CASRPTYYGYTF. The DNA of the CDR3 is TGTGCCAGCAGGCCCACATACTATGGCTACACCTTC.

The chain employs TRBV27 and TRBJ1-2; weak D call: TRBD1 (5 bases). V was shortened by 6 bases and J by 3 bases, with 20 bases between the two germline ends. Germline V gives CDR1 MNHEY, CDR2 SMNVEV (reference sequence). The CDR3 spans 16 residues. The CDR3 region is CASSPESGEGHYGYTF. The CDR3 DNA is TGTGCCAGCAGCCCGGAATCGGGGGAGGGACACTATGGCTACACCTTC.

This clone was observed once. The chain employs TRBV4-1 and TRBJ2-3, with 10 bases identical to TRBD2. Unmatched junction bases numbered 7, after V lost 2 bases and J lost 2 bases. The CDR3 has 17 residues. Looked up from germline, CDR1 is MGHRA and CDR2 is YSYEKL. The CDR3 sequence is CASSQPSLAGATDTQYF. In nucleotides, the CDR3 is TGCGCCAGCAGCCAACCGTCGCTAGCGGGGGCCACAGATACGCAGTATTTT.

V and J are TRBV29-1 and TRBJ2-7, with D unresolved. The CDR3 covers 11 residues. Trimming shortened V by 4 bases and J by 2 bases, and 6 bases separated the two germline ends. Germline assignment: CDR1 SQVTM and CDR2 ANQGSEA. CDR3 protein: CSVVQTYEQYF. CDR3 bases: TGCAGCGTTGTACAGACCTACGAGCAGTACTTC.

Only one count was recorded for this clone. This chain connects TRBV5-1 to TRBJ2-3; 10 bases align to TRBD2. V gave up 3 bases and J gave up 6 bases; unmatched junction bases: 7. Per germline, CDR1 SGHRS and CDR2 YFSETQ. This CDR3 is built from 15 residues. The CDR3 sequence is CASSSERGGRDTQYF. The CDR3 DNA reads TGCGCCAGCAGCTCTGAGCGGGGGGGACGGGATACGCAGTATTTT.

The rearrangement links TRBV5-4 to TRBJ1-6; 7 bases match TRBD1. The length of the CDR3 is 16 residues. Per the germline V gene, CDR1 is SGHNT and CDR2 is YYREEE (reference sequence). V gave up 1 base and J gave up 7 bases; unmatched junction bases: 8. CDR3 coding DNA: TGTGCCAGCAGCTTGAGTCCGGGACAGCAGAATTCACCCCTCCACTTT. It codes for CASSLSPGQQNSPLHF. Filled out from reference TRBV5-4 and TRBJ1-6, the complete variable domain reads ETGVTQSPTHLIKTRGQQVTLRCSSQSGHNTVSWYQQALGQGPQFIFQYYREEENGRGNFPPRFSGLQFPNYSSELNVNALELDDSALYLCASSLSPGQQNSPLHFGNGTRLTVT.

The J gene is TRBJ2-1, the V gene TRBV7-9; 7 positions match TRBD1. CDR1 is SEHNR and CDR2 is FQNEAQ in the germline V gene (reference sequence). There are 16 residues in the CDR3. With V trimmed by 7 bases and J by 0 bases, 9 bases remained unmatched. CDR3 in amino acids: CASTPSAGGSYNEQFF. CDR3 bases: TGTGCCAGCACCCCCTCGGCAGGGGGCTCCTACAATGAGCAGTTCTTC. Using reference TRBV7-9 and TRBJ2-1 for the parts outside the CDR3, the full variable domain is DTGVSQNPRHKITKRGQNVTFRCDPISEHNRLYWYRQTLGQGPEFLTYFQNEAQLEKSRLLSDRFSAERPKGSFSTLEIQRTEQGDSAMYLCASTPSAGGSYNEQFFGPGTRLTVL.

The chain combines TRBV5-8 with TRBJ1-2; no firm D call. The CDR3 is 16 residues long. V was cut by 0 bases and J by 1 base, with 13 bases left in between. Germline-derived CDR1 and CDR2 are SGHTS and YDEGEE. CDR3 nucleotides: TGTGCCAGCAGCTTGGAGGAGTGGGATGGTAACTATGGCTACACCTTC. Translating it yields CASSLEEWDGNYGYTF.

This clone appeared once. Here the CDR3 DNA reads TGTGCCAGCAGCTTTCTCGGCGGTGCCGATACGCAGTATTTT. It is translated as CASSFLGGADTQYF. V and J are TRBV7-3 and TRBJ2-3; no clear D gene. CDR3 length: 14 residues. Trimming took off 3 bases at V and 6 bases at J, with 13 bases between the two ends. The V gene's germline CDR1 is SGHTA and CDR2 FQGTGA.

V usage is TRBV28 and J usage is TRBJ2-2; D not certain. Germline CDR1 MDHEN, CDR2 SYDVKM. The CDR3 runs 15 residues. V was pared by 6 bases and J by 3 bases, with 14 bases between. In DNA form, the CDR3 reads TGTGCCAGCAGCAACAGTAGGGAATACACCGGGGAGCTGTTTTTT. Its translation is CASSNSREYTGELFF. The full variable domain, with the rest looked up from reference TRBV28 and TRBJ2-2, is DVKVTQSSRYLVKRTGEKVFLECVQDMDHENMFWYRQDPGLGLRLIYFSYDVKMKEKGDIPEGYSVSREKKERFSLILESASTNQTSMYLCASSNSREYTGELFFGEGSRLTVL.

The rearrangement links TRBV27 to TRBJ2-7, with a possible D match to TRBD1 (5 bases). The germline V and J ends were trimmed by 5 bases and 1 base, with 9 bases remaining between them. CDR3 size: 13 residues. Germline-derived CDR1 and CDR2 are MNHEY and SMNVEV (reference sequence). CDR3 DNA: TGTGCCAGCAGTCAACGACAGTCCTACGAGCAGTACTTC. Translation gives CASSQRQSYEQYF.

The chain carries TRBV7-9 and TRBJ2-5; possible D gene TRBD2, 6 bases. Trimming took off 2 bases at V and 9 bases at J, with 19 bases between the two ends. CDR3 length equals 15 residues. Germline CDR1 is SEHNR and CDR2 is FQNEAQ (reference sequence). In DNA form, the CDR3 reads TGTGCCAGCAGCTTACTTTCAGCCGACACGGGGGCCCAGTACTTC. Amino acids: CASSLLSADTGAQYF.

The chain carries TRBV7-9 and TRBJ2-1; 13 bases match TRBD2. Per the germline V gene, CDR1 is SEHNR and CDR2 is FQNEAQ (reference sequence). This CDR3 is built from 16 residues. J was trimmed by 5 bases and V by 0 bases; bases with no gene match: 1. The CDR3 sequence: CASSLAGLAGHNEQFF. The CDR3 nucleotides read TGTGCCAGCAGCTTAGCGGGACTAGCGGGACACAATGAGCAGTTCTTC.

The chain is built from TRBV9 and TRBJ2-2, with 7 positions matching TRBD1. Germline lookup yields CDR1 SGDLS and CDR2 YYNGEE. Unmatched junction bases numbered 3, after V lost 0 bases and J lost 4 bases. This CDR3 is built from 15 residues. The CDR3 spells CASSVEGGRTGELFF. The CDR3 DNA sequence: TGTGCCAGCAGCGTAGAAGGGGGCCGCACCGGGGAGCTGTTTTTT.

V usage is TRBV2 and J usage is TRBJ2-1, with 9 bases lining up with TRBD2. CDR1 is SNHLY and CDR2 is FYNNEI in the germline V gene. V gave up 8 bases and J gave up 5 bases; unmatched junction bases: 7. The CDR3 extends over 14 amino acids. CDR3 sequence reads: CASVGGGVNNEQFF. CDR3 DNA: TGTGCCAGCGTCGGCGGGGGGGTAAACAATGAGCAGTTCTTC.

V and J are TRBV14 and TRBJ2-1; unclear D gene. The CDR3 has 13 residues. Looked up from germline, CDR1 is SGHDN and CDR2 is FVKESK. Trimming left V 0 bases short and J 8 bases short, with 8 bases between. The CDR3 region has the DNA TGTGCCAGCAGCCAAGAAACCTATGATGAGCAGTTCTTC. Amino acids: CASSQETYDEQFF.

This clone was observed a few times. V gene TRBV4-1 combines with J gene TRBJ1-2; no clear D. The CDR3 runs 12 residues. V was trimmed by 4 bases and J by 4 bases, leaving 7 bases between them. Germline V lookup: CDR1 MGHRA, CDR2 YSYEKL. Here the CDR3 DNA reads TGCGCCAGCAGCCCTGGTTCCTATGGCTACACCTTC. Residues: CASSPGSYGYTF.

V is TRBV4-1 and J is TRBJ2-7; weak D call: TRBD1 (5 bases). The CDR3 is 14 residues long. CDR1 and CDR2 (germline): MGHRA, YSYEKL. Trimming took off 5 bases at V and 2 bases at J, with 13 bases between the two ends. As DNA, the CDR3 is TGCGCCAGCAGCTGGTACCAAGGGGCCTACGAGCAGTACTTC. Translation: CASSWYQGAYEQYF.

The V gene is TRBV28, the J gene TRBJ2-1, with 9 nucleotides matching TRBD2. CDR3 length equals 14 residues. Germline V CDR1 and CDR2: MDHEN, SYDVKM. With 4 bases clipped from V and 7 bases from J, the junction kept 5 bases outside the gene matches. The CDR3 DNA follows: TGTGCCAGCAGTTCTGGACTAGCGAGGAATGAGCAGTTCTTC. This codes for CASSSGLARNEQFF. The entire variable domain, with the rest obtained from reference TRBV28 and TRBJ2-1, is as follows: DVKVTQSSRYLVKRTGEKVFLECVQDMDHENMFWYRQDPGLGLRLIYFSYDVKMKEKGDIPEGYSVSREKKERFSLILESASTNQTSMYLCASSSGLARNEQFFGPGTRLTVL.

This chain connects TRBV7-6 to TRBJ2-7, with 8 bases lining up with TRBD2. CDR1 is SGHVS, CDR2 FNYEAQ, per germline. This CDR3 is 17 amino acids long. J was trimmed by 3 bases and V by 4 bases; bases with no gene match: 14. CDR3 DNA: TGTGCCAGCAGCTCCGGTCCCGATAGCGGGGAGCTCTACGAGCAGTACTTC. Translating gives CASSSGPDSGELYEQYF.

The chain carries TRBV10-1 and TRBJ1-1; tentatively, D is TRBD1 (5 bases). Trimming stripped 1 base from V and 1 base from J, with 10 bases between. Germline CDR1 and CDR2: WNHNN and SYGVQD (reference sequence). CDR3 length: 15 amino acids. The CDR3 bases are TGCGCCAGCAGTGAGTTCCCGGGACGGAACACTGAAGCTTTCTTT. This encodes CASSEFPGRNTEAFF.

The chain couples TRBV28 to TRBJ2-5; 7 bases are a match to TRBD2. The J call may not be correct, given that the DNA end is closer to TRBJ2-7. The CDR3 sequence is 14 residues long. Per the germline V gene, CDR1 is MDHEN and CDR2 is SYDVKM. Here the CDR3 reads CASSLMGGNYEQYF. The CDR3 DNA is TGTGCCAGCAGCCTAATGGGGGGGAACTACGAGCAGTACTTC.

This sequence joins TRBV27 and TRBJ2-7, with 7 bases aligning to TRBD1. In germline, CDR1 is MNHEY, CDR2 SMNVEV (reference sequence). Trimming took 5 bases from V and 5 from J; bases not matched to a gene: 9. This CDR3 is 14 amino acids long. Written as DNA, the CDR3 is TGTGCCAGCAGTCTGTTGACAGGGTTCAACGAGCAGTACTTC. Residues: CASSLLTGFNEQYF.

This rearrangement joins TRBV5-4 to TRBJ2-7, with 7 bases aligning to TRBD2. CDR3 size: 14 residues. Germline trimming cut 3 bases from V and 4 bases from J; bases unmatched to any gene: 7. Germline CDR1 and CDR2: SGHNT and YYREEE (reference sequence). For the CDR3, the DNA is TGTGCCAGCAGCTCGAAAACTAGCGAATACGAGCAGTACTTC. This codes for CASSSKTSEYEQYF. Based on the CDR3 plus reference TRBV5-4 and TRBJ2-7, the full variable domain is ETGVTQSPTHLIKTRGQQVTLRCSSQSGHNTVSWYQQALGQGPQFIFQYYREEENGRGNFPPRFSGLQFPNYSSELNVNALELDDSALYLCASSSKTSEYEQYFGPGTRLTVT.